This T cell receptor (beta chain) was observed in a study of blood T cell repertoires in COVID-19. Study summary: Acute-phase and convalescent COVID-19 samples originated in the United States, Italy and Spain. T cells, B-cell-depleted T cells, or PBMCs provided the cDNA or gDNA that served as material.

Profiled with immunoSEQ multiplex PCR; TCRdb holds only in-frame clones, not every one. The table lists 310,000 or so clones, approximately 86% of them singletons. Patients in Seattle were enrolled during active infection, then followed longitudinally. The CDR3 extends over 15 amino acids. Germline V gene lookup returns CDR1 SNHLY and CDR2 FYNNEI. With 8 bases clipped from V and 8 bases from J, the junction kept 11 bases outside the gene matches. This chain connects TRBV2 to TRBJ1-4; TRBD1 matches 10 bases. The clonotype originates from a young man with COVID-19, enrolled during active disease. The sequenced sample consisted of peripheral blood. CDR3 sequence: CASGAYGTGEEKLFF. In DNA, the CDR3 is TGTGCCAGCGGGGCCTACGGGACAGGGGAAGAAAAACTGTTTTTT.